The subject of this entry is one TCR beta chain. The source of the sample is a study of blood T cell repertoires in COVID-19. As for the study in general: Donors in the United States, Italy and Spain gave samples during acute or convalescent COVID-19. T cells, B-cell-depleted T cells, or PBMCs provided the cDNA or gDNA that served as material.

Unmatched junction bases numbered 3, after V lost 2 bases and J lost 5 bases. Germline CDR1 and CDR2: LNHNV and YYDKDF (reference sequence). CDR3 length equals 14 residues. In the original processing: Reference gene primer amplification yielded estimated nucleated cell counts. TCRdb's copy holds only in-frame clones and misses some; the assay was immunoSEQ multiplex PCR. V and J calls and clone size are those listed in that table; D and trimming were worked out from the DNA. The table includes 140,000 to 150,000 clones, more than 75% detected once. The chain uses TRBV15 and TRBJ2-3, with 8 bases fitting TRBD2. Sample: peripheral blood. This TCR was recovered from a man aged 55 to 70 with acute or convalescent COVID-19. CDR3 amino acids: CATSRPGLEDTQYF. In nucleotides, the CDR3 is TGTGCCACCAGCAGACCGGGACTAGAAGATACGCAGTATTTT.